Listed below are T cell receptor beta chains from one sample, sequenced in a study of T cell responses to AZD1222 COVID-19 vaccine. Measured with immunoSEQ multiplex PCR; TCRdb has only the in-frame clones, and not every one. The listing records about 140,000 clones. Sequencing used peripheral blood. Receptors were obtained from an adult in good health. Each CDR3 is given without its conserved first and last residue.

TRBV7-9 | ASSFRGFTEAF
TRBV5-1 | ASSRLAGGGDEQF
TRBV5-1 | ASSLGISNYGYT
TRBV18 | ASSTRQGSTDTQY
TRBV7-9 | ASTKGDREGEQY
TRBV5-4 | ASSPGRRGNTIY
TRBV11-2 | ASSLSVLRYGYT
TRBV7-9 | ASSSFGAGNTIY
TRBV5-1 | ASSLRARSYEQY
TRBV6-6 | ASRTYREDTEAF
TRBV4-2 | ASSQDQNYYGETQY
TRBV9 | ASSSTGNYGYT
TRBV6-5 | ASSYSNRGYTEAF
TRBV7-2 | ASSSDARWTEAF
TRBV6-2/TRBV6-3 | ASSYLGAAEAF
TRBV14 | ASSRAGGYTEAF
TRBV7-8 | ASSSQGFSSNEQF
TRBV4-1 | ASSQDNRGFDTQY
TRBV6-5 | ASSPGGTEAF
TRBV11-2 | ASSLRGALPYEQY
TRBV6-6 | ASSPTGDYGYT
TRBV9 | ASSLTAAGNGNYGYT
TRBV7-2 | ASSLHPGPYEQY
TRBV2 | ASSPRQGSSYNSPLH
TRBV5-8 | ASSLERRSAQH
TRBV19 | ASTPTVGHSNQPQH
TRBV28 | ASSLTGSLSYEQY
TRBV13 | ASSPPQGAQTQY
TRBV3-1/TRBV3-2 | ASSRGGVRTEAF
TRBV25-1 | ASSDGFGGSETQY
TRBV7-2 | ASSRPGLAGGVRGETQY
TRBV6-5 | ASSPTATNEKLF
TRBV19 | ASSLSGRASNQPQH
TRBV20-1 | SAGRWGDF
TRBV6-4 | ASSDRDNSPLH
TRBV5-5 | ASSPTGNGGAF
TRBV4-1 | ASSHTGEGQPQH
TRBV29-1 | SATSGGQETQY
TRBV5-1 | ASSFGTGESSPLH
TRBV2 | ASTGPVTDTQY
TRBV28 | ASSLGSGFSPLH
TRBV5-6 | ASSLASEAF
TRBV6-5 | ASSRGGPTGFEQY
TRBV5-6 | ASSSPGSWVSYEQY
TRBV3-1/TRBV3-2 | ASSRAGGWGEQY
TRBV9 | ASSAPRTGNGYT